The text below deals with one T cell receptor beta chain. The CDR3 totals 16 residues. CDR1 and CDR2 (germline): SGHNT, YENEEA. The ends were cut back, 4 bases at V and 0 bases at J, with 13 bases in the middle. The data are from a study of OX40 agonist ivuxolimab in advanced cancers. Here immunoSEQ multiplex PCR was the method, and the copy in TCRdb shows in-frame clones only, minus some. The sample shows about 15,000 clones, about 80% of them seen only once. The rearrangement uses TRBV11-3 and TRBJ2-1; D gene ambiguous. The sequence derives from an adult with an advanced solid tumor such as melanoma, head and neck, liver or kidney cancer. The specimen comprised CD4+ or CD8+ T cells sorted from blood, sampled in a trial of the OX40 agonist ivuxolimab. In DNA form, the CDR3 reads TGTGCCAGCAGCTCCGAAGACGATAGCTCCTACAATGAGCAGTTCTTC. This codes for CASSSEDDSSYNEQFF.